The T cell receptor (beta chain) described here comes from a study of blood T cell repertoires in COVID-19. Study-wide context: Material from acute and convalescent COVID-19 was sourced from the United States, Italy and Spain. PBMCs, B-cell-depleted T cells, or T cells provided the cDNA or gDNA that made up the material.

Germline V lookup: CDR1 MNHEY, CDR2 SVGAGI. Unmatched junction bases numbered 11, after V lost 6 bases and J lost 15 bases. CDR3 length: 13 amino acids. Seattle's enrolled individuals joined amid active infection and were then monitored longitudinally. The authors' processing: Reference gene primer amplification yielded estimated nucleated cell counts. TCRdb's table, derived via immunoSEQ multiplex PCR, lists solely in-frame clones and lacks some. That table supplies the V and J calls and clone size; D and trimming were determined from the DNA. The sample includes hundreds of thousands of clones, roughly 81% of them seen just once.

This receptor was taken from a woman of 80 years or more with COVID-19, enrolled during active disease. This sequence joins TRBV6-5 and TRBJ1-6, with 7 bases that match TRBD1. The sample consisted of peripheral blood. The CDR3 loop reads CASRGGIQGLLHF. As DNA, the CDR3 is TGTGCCAGCAGAGGGGGAATACAGGGGCTCCTCCACTTT.